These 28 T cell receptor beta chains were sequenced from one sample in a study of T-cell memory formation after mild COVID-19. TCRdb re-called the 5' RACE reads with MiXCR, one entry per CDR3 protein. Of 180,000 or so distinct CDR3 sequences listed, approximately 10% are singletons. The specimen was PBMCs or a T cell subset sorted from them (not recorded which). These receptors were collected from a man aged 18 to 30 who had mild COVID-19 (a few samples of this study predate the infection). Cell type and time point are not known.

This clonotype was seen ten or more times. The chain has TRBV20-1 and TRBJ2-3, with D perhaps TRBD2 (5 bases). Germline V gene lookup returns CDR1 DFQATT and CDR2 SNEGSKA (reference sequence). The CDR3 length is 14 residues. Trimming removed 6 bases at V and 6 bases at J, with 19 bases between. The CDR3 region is CSAELRGRRDTQYF. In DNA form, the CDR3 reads TGCAGTGCAGAGCTAAGAGGGCGTCGGGATACGCAGTATTTT.

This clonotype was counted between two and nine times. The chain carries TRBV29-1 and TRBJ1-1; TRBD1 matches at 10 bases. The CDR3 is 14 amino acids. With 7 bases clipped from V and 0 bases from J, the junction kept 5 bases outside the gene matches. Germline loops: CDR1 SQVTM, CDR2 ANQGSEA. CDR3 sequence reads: CSGQGALMNTEAFF. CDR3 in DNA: TGCAGCGGACAGGGGGCCTTAATGAACACTGAAGCTTTCTTT.

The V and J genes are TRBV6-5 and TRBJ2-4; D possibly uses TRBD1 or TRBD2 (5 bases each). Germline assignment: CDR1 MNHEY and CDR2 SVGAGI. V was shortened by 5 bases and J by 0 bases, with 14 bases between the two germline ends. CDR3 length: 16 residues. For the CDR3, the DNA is TGTGCCAGCAGTCCGTGGGGGAGCTTAGCCAAAAACATTCAGTACTTC. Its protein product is CASSPWGSLAKNIQYF.

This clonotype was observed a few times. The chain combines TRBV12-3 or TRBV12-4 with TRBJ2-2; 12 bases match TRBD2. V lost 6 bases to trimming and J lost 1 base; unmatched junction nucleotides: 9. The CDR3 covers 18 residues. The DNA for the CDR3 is TGTGCCAGCAGCCCCCGGACTAGCGGGGCTTTGAACACCGGGGAGCTGTTTTTT. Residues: CASSPRTSGALNTGELFF.

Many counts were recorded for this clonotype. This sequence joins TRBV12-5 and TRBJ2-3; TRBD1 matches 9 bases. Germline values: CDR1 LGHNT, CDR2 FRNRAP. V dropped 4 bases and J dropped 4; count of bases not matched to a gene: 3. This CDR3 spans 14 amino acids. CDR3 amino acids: CASGSRTGADTQYF. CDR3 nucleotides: TGTGCTAGTGGTTCGCGGACAGGGGCAGATACGCAGTATTTT.

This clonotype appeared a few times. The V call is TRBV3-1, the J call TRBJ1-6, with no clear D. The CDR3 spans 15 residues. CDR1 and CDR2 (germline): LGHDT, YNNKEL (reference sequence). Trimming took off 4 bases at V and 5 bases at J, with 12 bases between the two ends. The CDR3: CASSRVWTDNSPLHF. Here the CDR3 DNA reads TGTGCCAGCAGCCGCGTTTGGACGGATAATTCACCCCTCCACTTT.

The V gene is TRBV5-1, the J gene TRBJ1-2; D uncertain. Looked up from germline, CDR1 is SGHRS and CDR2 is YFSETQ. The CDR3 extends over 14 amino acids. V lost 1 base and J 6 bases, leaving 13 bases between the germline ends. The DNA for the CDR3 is TGCGCCAGCAGCTTGTTAGACACGGCCCATGGCTACACCTTC. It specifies CASSLLDTAHGYTF. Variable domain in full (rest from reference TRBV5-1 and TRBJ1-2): KAGVTQTPRYLIKTRGQQVTLSCSPISGHRSVSWYQQTPGQGLQFLFEYFSETQRNKGNFPGRFSGRQFSNSRSEMNVSTLELGDSALYLCASSLLDTAHGYTFGSGTRLTVV.

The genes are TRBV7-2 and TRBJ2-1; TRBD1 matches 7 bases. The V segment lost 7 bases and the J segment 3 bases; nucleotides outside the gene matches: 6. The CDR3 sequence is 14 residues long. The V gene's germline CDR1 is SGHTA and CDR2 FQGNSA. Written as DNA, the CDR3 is TGTGCCAGCAACGACAGGGCGAGCTACAATGAGCAGTTCTTC. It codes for CASNDRASYNEQFF.

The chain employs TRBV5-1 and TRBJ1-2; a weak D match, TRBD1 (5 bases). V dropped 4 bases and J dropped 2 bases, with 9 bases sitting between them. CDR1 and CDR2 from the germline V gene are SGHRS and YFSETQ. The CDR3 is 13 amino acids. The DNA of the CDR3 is TGCGCCAGCAGCCTGACAGTGAACTATGGCTACACCTTC. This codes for CASSLTVNYGYTF.

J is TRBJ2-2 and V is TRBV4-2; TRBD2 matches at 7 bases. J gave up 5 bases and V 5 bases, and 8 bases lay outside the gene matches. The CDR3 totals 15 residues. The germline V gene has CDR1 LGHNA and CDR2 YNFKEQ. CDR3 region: CASSKGGAGTGELFF. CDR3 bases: TGTGCCAGCAGCAAGGGAGGGGCTGGGACCGGGGAGCTGTTTTTT.

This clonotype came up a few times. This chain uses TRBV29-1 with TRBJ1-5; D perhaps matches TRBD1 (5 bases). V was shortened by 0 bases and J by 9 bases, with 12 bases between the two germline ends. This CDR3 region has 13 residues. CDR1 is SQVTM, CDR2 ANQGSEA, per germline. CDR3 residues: CSVEEGARGPQHF. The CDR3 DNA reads TGCAGCGTTGAAGAAGGGGCTCGGGGGCCCCAGCATTTT.

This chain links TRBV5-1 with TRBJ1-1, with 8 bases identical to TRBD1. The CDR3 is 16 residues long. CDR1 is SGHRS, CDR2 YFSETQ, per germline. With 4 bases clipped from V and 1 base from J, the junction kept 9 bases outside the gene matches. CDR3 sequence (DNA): TGCGCCAGCAGCCCTCGACAGGGGAGCGGGAACACTGAAGCTTTCTTT. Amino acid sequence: CASSPRQGSGNTEAFF.

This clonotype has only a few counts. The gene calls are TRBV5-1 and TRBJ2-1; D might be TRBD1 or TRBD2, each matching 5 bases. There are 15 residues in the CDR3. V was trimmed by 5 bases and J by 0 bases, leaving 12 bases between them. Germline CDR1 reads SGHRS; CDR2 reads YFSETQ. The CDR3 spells CASRGEGLSYNEQFF. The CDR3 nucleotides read TGCGCCAGCAGGGGGGAAGGCCTCTCCTACAATGAGCAGTTCTTC.

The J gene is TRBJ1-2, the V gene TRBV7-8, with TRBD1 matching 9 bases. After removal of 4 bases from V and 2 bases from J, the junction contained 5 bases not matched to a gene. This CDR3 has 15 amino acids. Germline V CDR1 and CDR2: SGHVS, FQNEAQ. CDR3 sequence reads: CASSSYRGRNYGYTF. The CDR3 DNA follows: TGTGCCAGCAGCTCTTACAGGGGGCGGAACTATGGCTACACCTTC.

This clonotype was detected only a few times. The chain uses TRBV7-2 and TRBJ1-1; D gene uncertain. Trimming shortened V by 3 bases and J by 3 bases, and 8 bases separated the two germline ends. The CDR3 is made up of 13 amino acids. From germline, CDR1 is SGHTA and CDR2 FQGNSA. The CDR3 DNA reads TGTGCCAGCAGCTTTACAAGGGACACTGAAGCTTTCTTT. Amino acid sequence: CASSFTRDTEAFF.

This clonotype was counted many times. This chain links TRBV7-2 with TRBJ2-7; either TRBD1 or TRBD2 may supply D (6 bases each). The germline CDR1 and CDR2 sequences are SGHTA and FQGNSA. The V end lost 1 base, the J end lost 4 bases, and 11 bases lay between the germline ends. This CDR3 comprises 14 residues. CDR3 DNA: TGTGCCAGCAGCTTAGAGAAGGGGGGTTACGAGCAGTACGTC. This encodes CASSLEKGGYEQYV.

The CDR3 spells CASSLGGQGQETQYF. The CDR3 DNA reads TGTGCCAGCAGCTTAGGTGGACAGGGCCAAGAGACCCAGTACTTC. The rearrangement uses TRBV7-2 and TRBJ2-5; 8 bases map to TRBD1. V was pared by 1 base and J by 1 base, with 2 bases of the junction left unmatched. In germline, CDR1 is SGHTA, CDR2 FQGNSA. The CDR3 contains 15 residues. The variable domain in full, with the rest retrieved from reference TRBV7-2 and TRBJ2-5, is GAGVSQSPSNKVTEKGKDVELRCDPISGHTALYWYRQSLGQGLEFLIYFQGNSAPDKSGLPSDRFSAERTGGSVSTLTIQRTQQEDSAVYLCASSLGGQGQETQYFGPGTRLLVL.

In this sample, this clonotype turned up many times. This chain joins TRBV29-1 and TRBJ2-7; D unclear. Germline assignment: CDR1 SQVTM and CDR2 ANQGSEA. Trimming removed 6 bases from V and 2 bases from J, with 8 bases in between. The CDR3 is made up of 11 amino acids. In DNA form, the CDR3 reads TGCAGCGTGGGGAACACCTACGAGCAGTACTTC. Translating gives CSVGNTYEQYF.

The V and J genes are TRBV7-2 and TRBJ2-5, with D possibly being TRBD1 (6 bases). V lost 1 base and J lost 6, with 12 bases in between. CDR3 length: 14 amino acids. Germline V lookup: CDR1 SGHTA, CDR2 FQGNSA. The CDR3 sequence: CASSLEWDTKTQYF. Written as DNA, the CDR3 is TGTGCCAGCAGCTTAGAGTGGGACACGAAGACCCAGTACTTC. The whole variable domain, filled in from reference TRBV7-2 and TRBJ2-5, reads GAGVSQSPSNKVTEKGKDVELRCDPISGHTALYWYRQSLGQGLEFLIYFQGNSAPDKSGLPSDRFSAERTGGSVSTLTIQRTQQEDSAVYLCASSLEWDTKTQYFGPGTRLLVL.

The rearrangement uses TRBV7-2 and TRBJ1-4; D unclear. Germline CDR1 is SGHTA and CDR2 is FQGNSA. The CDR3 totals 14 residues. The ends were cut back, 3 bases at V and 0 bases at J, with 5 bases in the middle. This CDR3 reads CASSFGSTNEKLFF. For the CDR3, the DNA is TGTGCCAGCAGCTTTGGATCAACTAATGAAAAACTGTTTTTT.

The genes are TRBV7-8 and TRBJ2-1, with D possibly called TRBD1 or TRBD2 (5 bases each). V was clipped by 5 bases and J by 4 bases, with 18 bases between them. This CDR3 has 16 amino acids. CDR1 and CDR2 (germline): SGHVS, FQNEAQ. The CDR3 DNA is TGTGCCAGCAGCCCCTACGGCAGGGAGAGTTACAATGAGCAGTTCTTC. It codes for CASSPYGRESYNEQFF.

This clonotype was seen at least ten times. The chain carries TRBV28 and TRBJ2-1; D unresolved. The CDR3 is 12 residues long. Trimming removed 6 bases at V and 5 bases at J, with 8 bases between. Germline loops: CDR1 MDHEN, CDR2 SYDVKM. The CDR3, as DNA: TGTGCCAGCAGCCTTTTGAACAATGAGCAGTTCTTC. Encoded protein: CASSLLNNEQFF.

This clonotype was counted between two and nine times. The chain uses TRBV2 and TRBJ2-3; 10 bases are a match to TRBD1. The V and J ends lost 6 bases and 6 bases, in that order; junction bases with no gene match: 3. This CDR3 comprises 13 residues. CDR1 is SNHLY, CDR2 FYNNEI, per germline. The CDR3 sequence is CASSGTGDDTQYF. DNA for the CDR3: TGTGCCAGCAGCGGGACAGGGGACGATACGCAGTATTTT.

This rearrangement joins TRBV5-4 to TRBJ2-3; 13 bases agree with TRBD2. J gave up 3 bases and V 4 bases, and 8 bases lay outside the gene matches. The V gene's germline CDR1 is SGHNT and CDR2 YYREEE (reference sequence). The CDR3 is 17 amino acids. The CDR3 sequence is CASSAGTSGVRTDTQYF. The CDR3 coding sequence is TGTGCCAGCAGCGCCGGGACTAGCGGGGTGAGGACAGATACGCAGTATTTT.

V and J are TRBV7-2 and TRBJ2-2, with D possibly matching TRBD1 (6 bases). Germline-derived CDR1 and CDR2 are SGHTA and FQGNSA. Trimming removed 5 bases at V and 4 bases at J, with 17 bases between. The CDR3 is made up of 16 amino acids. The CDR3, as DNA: TGTGCCAGCAGCCCCCCGAGGGGGATAGTCACCGGGGAGCTGTTTTTT. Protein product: CASSPPRGIVTGELFF.

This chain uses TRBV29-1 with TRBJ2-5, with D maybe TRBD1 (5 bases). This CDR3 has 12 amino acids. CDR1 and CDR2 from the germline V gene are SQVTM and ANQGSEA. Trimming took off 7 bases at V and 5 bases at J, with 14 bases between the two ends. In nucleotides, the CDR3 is TGCAGCGGGGTTCTGGGGCGCGAGACCCAGTACTTC. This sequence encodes CSGVLGRETQYF.

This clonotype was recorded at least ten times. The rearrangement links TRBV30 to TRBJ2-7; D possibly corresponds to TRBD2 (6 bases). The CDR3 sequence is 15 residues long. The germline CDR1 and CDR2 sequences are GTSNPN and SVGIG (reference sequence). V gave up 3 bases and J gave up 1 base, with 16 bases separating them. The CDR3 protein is CAWSRGGAGSYEQYF. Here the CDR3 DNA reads TGTGCCTGGAGCAGAGGAGGGGCCGGATCCTACGAGCAGTACTTC.

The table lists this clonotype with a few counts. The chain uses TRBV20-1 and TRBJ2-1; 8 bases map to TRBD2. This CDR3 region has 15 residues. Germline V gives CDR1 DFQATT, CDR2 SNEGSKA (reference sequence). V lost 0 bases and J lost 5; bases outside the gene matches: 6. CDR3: CSARDRLAGNNEQFF. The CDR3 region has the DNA TGCAGTGCTAGAGATAGGTTAGCGGGGAACAATGAGCAGTTCTTC.